The rows below give T cell receptor beta chains drawn from one sample of a study of T-cell reconstitution after alpha-beta-depleted transplantation in children. TCRdb fed the PCR reads into MiXCR, producing one record per CDR3 protein. The table records about 610,000 distinct CDR3 sequences, 10% to 13% of them present only once. This material consisted of PBMCs from the stem cell graft donor, taken from the stem cell graft. The receptors shown here come from a human donor who donated a stem cell graft to a child with acute myeloid leukemia. The CDR3 runs from the conserved cysteine through the conserved F or W. The D gene is left open where the match is weak. Clone size, where shown, is once, few, many, or a class for clones that have expanded.

J gene | clone size | D gene | V gene | CDR3 protein | CDR3 DNA
TRBJ2-7 | few | . | TRBV12-3/TRBV12-4 | CASSPLLGLKTYEQYF | TGTGCCAGCAGTCCACTCCTCGGACTCAAGACCTACGAGCAGTACTTC
TRBJ2-7 | few | . | TRBV2 | CASSPVYEQYF | TGTGCCAGCAGCCCGGTCTACGAGCAGTACTTC
TRBJ2-1 | few | TRBD2 | TRBV7-9 | CASSLGSGNYEQFF | TGTGCCAGCAGCTTGGGTAGCGGGAACTATGAGCAGTTCTTC
TRBJ2-7 | . | TRBD2 | TRBV2 | CASRRTSGGRYEQYF | TGTGCCAGCAGGAGGACTAGCGGGGGCCGCTACGAGCAGTACTTC
TRBJ1-1 | many | . | TRBV20-1 | CSASVTGWTEAFF | TGCAGTGCTAGTGTGACGGGATGGACTGAAGCTTTCTTT
TRBJ2-7 | few | . | TRBV5-1 | CASSLAGSKNSYEQYF | TGCGCCAGCAGCTTGGCCGGCAGCAAAAACTCCTACGAGCAGTACTTC
TRBJ2-1 | few | . | TRBV6-2/TRBV6-3 | CASSYAQAYNEQFF | TGTGCCAGCAGTTACGCACAGGCCTACAATGAGCAGTTCTTC
TRBJ2-7 | few | TRBD1 | TRBV20-1 | CSASKGQGSHEQYF | TGCAGTGCTAGCAAGGGACAGGGAAGCCACGAGCAGTACTTC
TRBJ2-7 | many | . | TRBV3-1 | CASSRGSAYEQYF | TGTGCCAGCAGCCGAGGTAGCGCCTACGAGCAGTACTTC
TRBJ2-7 | few | TRBD1 | TRBV28 | CASSIADRGSYEQYF | TGTGCCAGCTCGATCGCCGACAGGGGATCCTACGAGCAGTACTTC
TRBJ2-3 | . | TRBD2 | TRBV6-2/TRBV6-3 | CASSSYTSGSTDTQYF | TGTGCCAGCAGTTCCTACACTAGCGGGAGCACAGATACGCAGTATTTT
TRBJ2-7 | few | TRBD2 | TRBV19 | CASSIGSGTSYEQYF | TGTGCCAGTAGTATAGGAAGCGGGACCTCCTACGAGCAGTACTTC
TRBJ2-2 | few | . | TRBV7-3 | CASSFSGARTGELFF | TGTGCCAGCAGCTTCTCCGGGGCACGAACCGGGGAGCTGTTTTTT
TRBJ2-7 | many | TRBD2 | TRBV12-3/TRBV12-4 | CASSLRLAEAPYEQYF | TGTGCCAGCAGTCTCAGACTAGCGGAAGCCCCCTACGAGCAGTACTTC
TRBJ2-7 | many | . | TRBV29-1 | CSVFPRVGGEQYF | TGCAGCGTTTTCCCCAGGGTTGGGGGAGAGCAGTACTTC
TRBJ2-1 | many | TRBD2 | TRBV28 | CASRMTSGGFYNEQFF | TGTGCCAGCAGAATGACTAGCGGGGGATTTTACAATGAGCAGTTCTTC
TRBJ2-2 | . | . | TRBV5-1 | CASSLGRLEGTGELFF | TGCGCCAGCAGCTTGGGGAGACTAGAGGGAACCGGGGAGCTGTTTTTT
TRBJ1-2 | few | . | TRBV7-9 | CASSAGSNGYTF | TGTGCCAGCAGCGCAGGTAGTAATGGCTACACCTTC
TRBJ2-3 | few | TRBD1 | TRBV7-2 | CASSPSGTGGGTDTQYF | TGTGCCAGCAGCCCCTCCGGGACAGGGGGGGGCACAGATACGCAGTATTTT
TRBJ2-5 | . | . | TRBV20-1 | CSARGEGHGTQYF | TGCAGTGCTAGAGGTGAGGGCCACGGGACCCAGTACTTC
TRBJ2-3 | few | . | TRBV20-1 | CSAQWSGPTDTQYF | TGCAGTGCTCAGTGGAGCGGGCCCACAGATACGCAGTATTTT
TRBJ2-7 | . | TRBD2 | TRBV9 | CASSVTGTSGSGGQYF | TGTGCCAGCAGCGTAACCGGGACTAGCGGGAGTGGAGGGCAGTACTTC
TRBJ2-5 | . | . | TRBV5-1 | CASSLDTLGAQYF | TGCGCCAGCAGCTTGGACACATTAGGGGCCCAGTACTTC
TRBJ1-5 | . | . | TRBV12-3/TRBV12-4 | CASRAPGWPQHF | TGTGCCAGCAGGGCGCCGGGTTGGCCCCAGCATTTT
TRBJ2-7 | . | . | TRBV11-1 | CASSGPGQWSGRSSYEQYF | TGTGCCAGCAGCGGCCCGGGACAGTGGAGCGGGAGAAGCTCCTACGAGCAGTACTTC
TRBJ2-5 | . | . | TRBV20-1 | CSAVDQGRWTQYF | TGCAGTGCTGTCGACCAAGGTCGGTGGACCCAGTACTTC
TRBJ2-7 | many | . | TRBV6-5 | CASRRDWDFFF | TGTGCCAGCAGACGAGACTGGGACTTTTTCTTC
TRBJ2-7 | few | . | TRBV7-8 | CASSLGRGTYEQYF | TGTGCCAGCAGCTTAGGACGCGGGACCTACGAGCAGTACTTC